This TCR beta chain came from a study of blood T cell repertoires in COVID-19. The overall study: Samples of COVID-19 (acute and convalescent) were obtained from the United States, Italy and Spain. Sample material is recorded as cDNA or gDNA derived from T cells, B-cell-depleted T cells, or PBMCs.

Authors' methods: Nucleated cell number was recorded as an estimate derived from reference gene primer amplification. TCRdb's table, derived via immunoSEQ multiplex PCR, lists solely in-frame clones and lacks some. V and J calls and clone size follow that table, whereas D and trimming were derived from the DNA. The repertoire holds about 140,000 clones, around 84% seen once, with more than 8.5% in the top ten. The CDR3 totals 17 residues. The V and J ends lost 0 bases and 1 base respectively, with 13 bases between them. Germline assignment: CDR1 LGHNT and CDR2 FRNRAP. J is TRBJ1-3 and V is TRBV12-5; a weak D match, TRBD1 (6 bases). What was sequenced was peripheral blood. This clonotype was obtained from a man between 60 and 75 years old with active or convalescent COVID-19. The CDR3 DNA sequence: TGTGCTAGTGGTTTGGTACTCAGGGGTAGATCTGGAAACACCATATATTTT. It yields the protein CASGLVLRGRSGNTIYF.